The 5 T cell receptor beta chains below come from one sample, sequenced in a study of blood T cell repertoires in COVID-19 (dated by TCRdb to 2018 to 2021). The library was prepared using the immunoSEQ multiplex PCR assay. Entries here come from immuneACCESS through TCRdb and include only in-frame sequences with V and J called. Some clones fail to appear in such tables; in the studies checked, an unresolved V gene covers under half of the shortfall, and the cause of the remainder is unknown. The sample table shows 150,000 to 200,000 clones, and approximately 87% are seen once. The ten top clones hold roughly 0.9% of the sample. Sequences were obtained from peripheral blood. These TCRs come from a woman between 18 and 30 years old who had recovered from COVID-19.

This clone was seen a handful of times. The chain employs TRBV7-3 and TRBJ2-6; D perhaps matches TRBD2 (5 bases). Germline CDR1 and CDR2: SGHTA and FQGTGA. V lost 2 bases and J lost 0, with 8 bases in between. This CDR3 has 16 residues. The CDR3 region has the DNA TGTGCCAGCAGCTTACGGACTGCCTCTGGGGCCAACGTCCTGACTTTC. Amino acids: CASSLRTASGANVLTF.

The rearrangement joins TRBV6-1 to TRBJ1-2; TRBD1 aligns across 10 bases. After removal of 3 bases from V and 5 bases from J, the junction contained 3 bases not matched to a gene. The CDR3 spans 14 residues. CDR1 and CDR2 (germline): MNHNS, SASEGT. In nucleotides, the CDR3 is TGTGCCAGCAGTGAGACGGACAGGGGGTATGGCTACACCTTC. It specifies CASSETDRGYGYTF.

This sequence joins TRBV7-3 and TRBJ1-3, with 7 bases fitting TRBD1. Germline lookup yields CDR1 SGHTA and CDR2 FQGTGA. V lost 2 bases to trimming and J lost 4 bases; unmatched junction nucleotides: 5. The CDR3 consists of 15 residues. The CDR3 nucleotides are TGTGCCAGCAGCTTAGAAGGGGGCTGGGGAAACACCATATATTTT. It codes for CASSLEGGWGNTIYF.

The chain is built from TRBV9 and TRBJ1-2; 8 nucleotides align to TRBD1. V lost 0 bases to trimming and J lost 5 bases; unmatched junction nucleotides: 6. The CDR3 covers 15 residues. The germline CDR1 and CDR2 sequences are SGDLS and YYNGEE. The CDR3 protein is CASSVEADRAYGYTF. The CDR3 region has the DNA TGTGCCAGCAGCGTAGAGGCGGACAGGGCGTATGGCTACACCTTC.

The chain combines TRBV9 with TRBJ1-2; tentative D call: TRBD1 (5 bases). The CDR3 is made up of 15 amino acids. The V gene lost 6 bases and the J gene lost 2 bases, with 17 bases spanning the gap. Germline loops: CDR1 SGDLS, CDR2 YYNGEE. In DNA, the CDR3 is TGTGCCAGCACCCCCAGGGTGTACGGGAACTATGGCTACACCTTC. Translating it yields CASTPRVYGNYGYTF.